This is a list of T cell receptor beta chains from one sample in a study of spatial heterogeneity in lung cancer. Each CDR3 protein gets one entry after TCRdb re-called the 5' RACE reads with MiXCR. Counted here are just over 75,000 distinct CDR3 sequences, about 8% occurring once; the ten biggest clones make up roughly 7%. The starting material was PBMCs, obtained at surgery. The receptors here all came from a male donor with early-stage non-small cell lung cancer. CDR3s leave out the opening cysteine and the closing phenylalanine or tryptophan. The listing skips clone size in some rows; elsewhere it reads once, few, many or a size class.

>many|TRBJ1-1|TRBV29-1
SASAMNTEAF
>-|TRBJ1-1|TRBV6-6
ASSSNGNTEAF
>many|TRBJ2-5|TRBV4-1
ASSLSRGDQETQY
>few|TRBJ2-1|TRBV6-5
ASSYSPGQGSYNEQF
>few|TRBJ1-1|TRBV20-1
SARGDGQGGTEAF
>-|TRBJ2-2|TRBV7-2
ASRRDYGTGELF
>-|TRBJ2-7|TRBV27
ASRGLAGGLAYEQY
>-|TRBJ2-1|TRBV20-1
SARDPSLRENEQF
>few|TRBJ1-2|TRBV12-3/TRBV12-4
ASTTGGPPRGYT
>many|TRBJ2-2|TRBV9
ASSPRDFLTGELF
>many|TRBJ2-2|TRBV5-1
ASSLFRTFTGELF
>many|TRBJ1-2|TRBV2
ASSEGPNYGYT
>many|TRBJ1-6|TRBV6-1
ASSESGTGIRSPLH
>many|TRBJ1-4|TRBV4-1
ASSRGTAGDEKLF
>many|TRBJ1-1|TRBV12-3/TRBV12-4
ASTQKWNTEAF
>many|TRBJ2-2|TRBV29-1
SVVGFSTGELF
>medium-sized|TRBJ2-6|TRBV7-9
ASSFPVSGANVLT
>few|TRBJ2-1|TRBV5-1
ASSLPQSYNEQF
>many|TRBJ1-1|TRBV5-1
ASSLTGTATEAF
>many|TRBJ2-2|TRBV2
ASRYTGELF
>few|TRBJ2-5|TRBV10-1
ASSGVAGETQY
>many|TRBJ2-2|TRBV7-7
ASSFDHTGELF
>many|TRBJ1-2|TRBV12-3/TRBV12-4
ASSFRGYGYT
>many|TRBJ2-1|TRBV6-2/TRBV6-3
ASSYSSDPPYNEQF
>-|TRBJ2-1|TRBV19
ASSPLAGVGVNEQF
>-|TRBJ1-6|TRBV14
ASSQEMGLTPLH
>few|TRBJ2-1|TRBV6-5
ASSTRTQQF
>-|TRBJ2-3|TRBV5-1
ASSLRGLAGAEITDTQY
>many|TRBJ1-4|TRBV4-1
ASTGREGYEKLF
>few|TRBJ1-1|TRBV3-1
ASSLHITGSRTTEAF
>many|TRBJ2-7|TRBV7-9
ASSLGFSTYEQY
>many|TRBJ2-7|TRBV29-1
SVIPQNNYEQY
>many|TRBJ2-1|TRBV5-4
AITRPSYNEQF
>few|TRBJ2-1|TRBV12-3/TRBV12-4
ASSPPRPAEQF
>medium-sized|TRBJ2-3|TRBV9
ASSGSGRPTDTQY
>many|TRBJ2-7|TRBV2
ASSPRAATYEQY